Presented here are 6 T cell receptor beta chains from one specimen sequenced in a study of shared clonotypes between healthy human individuals (dated by TCRdb to between 2020 and 2021). For the CD8 naive samples, CD45RO-negative cells were positively selected for CCR7, yielding a CD45RA+CCR7+ population from which TemRA cells were excluded. Libraries were built with the immunoSEQ multiplex PCR assay. TCRdb took over this immuneACCESS table, retaining in-frame rearrangements with V and J assigned. Such tables are incomplete; in checked studies, under half of the missing clones stem from an unresolved V gene, and the remainder is unexplained. Across this sample there are roughly 2.1 million clones, with 85% to 95% seen only once. The ten largest clones add up to roughly 1.8% of the sample. Sequencing used naive CD8+ T cells from PBMCs. The meaning of the sample's cell subset or site label: CD45RA+CCR7+. These TCRs come from a man aged 18 to 30 in good health. Some clones in this sample may be carry-over from other donors' samples.

Comments on this clone: The same CDR3 arises from other DNA sequences in this sample as well. The chain has TRBV19 and TRBJ2-5, with D perhaps matching TRBD1 or TRBD2 (6 bases each). The CDR3 is 15 residues long. The V gene lost 5 bases and the J gene lost 4 bases, with 17 bases spanning the gap. The germline gives CDR1 LNHDA, CDR2 SQIVND (reference sequence). The CDR3 is CASSPRTGGGETQYF. The CDR3 DNA reads TGTGCCAGTAGTCCCCGCACCGGGGGCGGAGAGACCCAGTACTTC.

This clone has a single count. In DNA, the CDR3 is TGTGCCAGCAGCGGGCCGGGACAGGAGTTCTCTGGAAACACCATATATTTT. Translating it yields CASSGPGQEFSGNTIYF. V gene TRBV11-2 combines with J gene TRBJ1-3; 8 bases map to TRBD1. The CDR3 runs to 17 residues. Germline trimming cut 5 bases from V and 0 bases from J; bases unmatched to any gene: 9. The germline V gene has CDR1 SGHAT and CDR2 FQNNGV.

The rearrangement uses TRBV29-1 and TRBJ2-3; the D call may be TRBD1 or TRBD2 (7 bases each). V dropped 7 bases and J dropped 4 bases, with 12 bases sitting between them. CDR1 and CDR2 from the germline V gene are SQVTM and ANQGSEA. The CDR3 covers 12 residues. CDR3 bases: TGCAGCGCTCAGGGGGGGCCAGATACGCAGTATTTT. Translated: CSAQGGPDTQYF.

The chain has TRBV27 and TRBJ1-1, with TRBD1 matching 9 bases. The trim removed 7 bases at V and 4 bases at J, leaving 19 bases unmatched. The CDR3 is 18 residues long. Germline CDR1 MNHEY, CDR2 SMNVEV (reference sequence). The CDR3 sequence is CASTQSTGTGFYGTEAFF. As DNA, the CDR3 is TGTGCCAGCACCCAATCCACCGGGACAGGGTTTTATGGCACTGAAGCTTTCTTT.

This chain links TRBV11-3 with TRBJ2-3; perhaps TRBD1 as D (6 bases). This CDR3 region has 14 residues. Germline V lookup: CDR1 SGHNT, CDR2 YENEEA. V lost 5 bases to trimming and J lost 4 bases, with 13 bases between them. CDR3 DNA sequence: TGTGCCAGCAGCGTTAGGGGGTCCGCAGATACGCAGTATTTT. Translation: CASSVRGSADTQYF.

This chain links TRBV2 with TRBJ2-7; weak D call: TRBD1 (6 bases). In germline, CDR1 is SNHLY, CDR2 FYNNEI. V shed 3 bases and J shed 0 bases, with 18 bases lying between them. The CDR3 is 17 amino acids. CDR3 in amino acids: CASSDPQGSESSYEQYF. The CDR3 DNA is TGTGCCAGCAGTGACCCCCAGGGGAGCGAAAGCTCCTACGAGCAGTACTTC.